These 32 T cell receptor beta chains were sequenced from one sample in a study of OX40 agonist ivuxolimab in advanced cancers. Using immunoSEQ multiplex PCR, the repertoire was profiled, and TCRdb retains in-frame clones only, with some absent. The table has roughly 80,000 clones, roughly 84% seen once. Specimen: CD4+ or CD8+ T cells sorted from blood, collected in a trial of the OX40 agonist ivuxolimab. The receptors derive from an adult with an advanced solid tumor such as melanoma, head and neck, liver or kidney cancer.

In DNA form, the CDR3 reads TGCGCCAGCAGCCCGGTCCCGGGACAGGCCTCCTCTGGGGCCAACGTCCTGACTTTC. Translating gives CASSPVPGQASSGANVLTF. The chain joins TRBV5-1 to TRBJ2-6; 8 bases are shared with TRBD1. The ends lost 4 bases at V and 0 bases at J; junction bases unmatched: 12. The CDR3 length is 19 residues. Germline CDR1 is SGHRS and CDR2 is YFSETQ. Combining the CDR3 with reference TRBV5-1 and TRBJ2-6 gives the whole variable domain KAGVTQTPRYLIKTRGQQVTLSCSPISGHRSVSWYQQTPGQGLQFLFEYFSETQRNKGNFPGRFSGRQFSNSRSEMNVSTLELGDSALYLCASSPVPGQASSGANVLTFGAGSRLTVL.

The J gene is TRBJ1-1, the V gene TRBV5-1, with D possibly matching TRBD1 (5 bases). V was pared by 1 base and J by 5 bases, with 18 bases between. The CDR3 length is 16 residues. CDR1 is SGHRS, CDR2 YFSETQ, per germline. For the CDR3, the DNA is TGCGCCAGCAGCTTGAATCCGAGACGGGAGGGGACTGAAGCTTTCTTT. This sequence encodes CASSLNPRREGTEAFF.

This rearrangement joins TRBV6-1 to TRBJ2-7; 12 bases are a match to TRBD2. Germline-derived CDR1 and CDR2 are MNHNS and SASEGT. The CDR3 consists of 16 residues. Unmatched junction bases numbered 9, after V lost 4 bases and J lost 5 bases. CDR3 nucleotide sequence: TGTGCCAGCAGTGTTCTTACTAGCGGGAGGACTAACGAGCAGTACTTC. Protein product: CASSVLTSGRTNEQYF.

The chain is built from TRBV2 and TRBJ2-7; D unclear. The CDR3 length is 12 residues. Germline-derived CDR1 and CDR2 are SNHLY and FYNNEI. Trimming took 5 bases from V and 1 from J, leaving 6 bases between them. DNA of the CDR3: TGTGCCAGCAGTCTCATATCCTACGAGCAGTACGTC. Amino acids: CASSLISYEQYV.

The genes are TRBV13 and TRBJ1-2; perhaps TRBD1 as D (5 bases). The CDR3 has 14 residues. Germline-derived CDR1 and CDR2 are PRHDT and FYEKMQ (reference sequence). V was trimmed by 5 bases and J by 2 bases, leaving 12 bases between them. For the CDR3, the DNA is TGTGCCAGCAGCATCACGACAGTCAACTATGGCTACACCTTC. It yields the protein CASSITTVNYGYTF.

This CDR3 is CASSVVVNTEAFF. In nucleotides, the CDR3 is TGTGCCAGCAGCGTTGTCGTGAACACTGAAGCTTTCTTT. The chain employs TRBV7-9 and TRBJ1-1, with D uncertain. V was trimmed by 5 bases and J by 0 bases, leaving 7 bases between them. Germline loops: CDR1 SEHNR, CDR2 FQNEAQ (reference sequence). The length of the CDR3 is 13 residues.

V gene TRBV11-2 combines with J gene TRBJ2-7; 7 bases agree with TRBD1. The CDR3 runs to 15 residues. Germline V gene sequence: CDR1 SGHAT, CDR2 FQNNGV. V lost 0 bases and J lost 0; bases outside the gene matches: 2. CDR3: CASSLEWTGSYEQYV. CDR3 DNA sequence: TGTGCCAGCAGCTTAGAGTGGACAGGCTCCTACGAGCAGTACGTC.

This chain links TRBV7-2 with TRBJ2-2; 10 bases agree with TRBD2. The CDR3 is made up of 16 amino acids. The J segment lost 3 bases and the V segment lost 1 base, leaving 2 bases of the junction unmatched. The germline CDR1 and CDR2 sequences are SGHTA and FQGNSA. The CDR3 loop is CASSLVSGRYTGELFF. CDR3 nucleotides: TGTGCCAGCAGCTTAGTTAGCGGGAGGTACACCGGGGAGCTGTTTTTT. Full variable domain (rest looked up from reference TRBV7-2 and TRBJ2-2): GAGVSQSPSNKVTEKGKDVELRCDPISGHTALYWYRQSLGQGLEFLIYFQGNSAPDKSGLPSDRFSAERTGGSVSTLTIQRTQQEDSAVYLCASSLVSGRYTGELFFGEGSRLTVL.

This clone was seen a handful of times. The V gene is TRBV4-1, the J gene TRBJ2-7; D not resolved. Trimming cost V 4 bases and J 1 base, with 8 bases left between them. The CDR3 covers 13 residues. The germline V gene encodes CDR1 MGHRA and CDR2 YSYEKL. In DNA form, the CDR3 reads TGCGCCAGCAGCCCCTGGGGATCCTACGAGCAGTACTTC. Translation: CASSPWGSYEQYF.

Here the CDR3 reads CASSYTSPSTGELFF. The CDR3 DNA follows: TGTGCCAGCAGTTATACTAGCCCCAGCACCGGGGAGCTGTTTTTT. This chain connects TRBV6-5 to TRBJ2-2; perhaps TRBD2 as D (6 bases). Trimming stripped 3 bases from V and 4 bases from J, with 12 bases between. The CDR3 sequence is 15 residues long. Germline assignment: CDR1 MNHEY and CDR2 SVGAGI.

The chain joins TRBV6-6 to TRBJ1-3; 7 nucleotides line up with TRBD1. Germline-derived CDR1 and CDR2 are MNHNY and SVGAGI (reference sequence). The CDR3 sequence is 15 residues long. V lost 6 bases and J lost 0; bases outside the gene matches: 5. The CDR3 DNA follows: TGTGCCAGCAGGCCAGGGGGGACCTCTGGAAACACCATATATTTT. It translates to CASRPGGTSGNTIYF.

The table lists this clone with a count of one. The CDR3 is CASSVLGNTEAFF. The CDR3 bases are TGTGCCAGTAGTGTATTGGGGAACACTGAAGCTTTCTTT. V is TRBV19 and J is TRBJ1-1; no firm D call. Trimming cost V 5 bases and J 1 base, with 8 bases left between them. The CDR3 covers 13 residues. Germline-derived CDR1 and CDR2 are LNHDA and SQIVND (reference sequence).

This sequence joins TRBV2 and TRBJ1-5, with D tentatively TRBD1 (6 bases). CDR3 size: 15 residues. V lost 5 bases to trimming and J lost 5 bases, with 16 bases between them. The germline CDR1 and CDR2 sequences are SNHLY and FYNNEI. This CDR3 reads CASSFAEGGDQPQHF. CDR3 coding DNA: TGTGCCAGCAGTTTCGCGGAAGGGGGGGATCAGCCCCAGCATTTT. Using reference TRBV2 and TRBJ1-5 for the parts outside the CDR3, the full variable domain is EPEVTQTPSHQVTQMGQEVILRCVPISNHLYFYWYRQILGQKVEFLVSFYNNEISEKSEIFDDQFSVERPDGSNFTLKIRSTKLEDSAMYFCASSFAEGGDQPQHFGDGTRLSIL.

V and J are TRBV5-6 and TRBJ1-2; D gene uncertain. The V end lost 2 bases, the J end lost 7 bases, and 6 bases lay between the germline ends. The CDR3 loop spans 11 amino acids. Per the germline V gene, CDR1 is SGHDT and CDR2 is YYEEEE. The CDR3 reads CASSLWGGYTF. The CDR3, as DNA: TGTGCCAGCAGCTTATGGGGTGGCTACACCTTC.

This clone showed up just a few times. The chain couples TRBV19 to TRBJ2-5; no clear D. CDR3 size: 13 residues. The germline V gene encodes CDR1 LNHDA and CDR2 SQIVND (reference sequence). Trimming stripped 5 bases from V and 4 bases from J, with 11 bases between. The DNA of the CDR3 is TGTGCCAGTAGTCTATGGGTGGGAGAGACCCAGTACTTC. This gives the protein CASSLWVGETQYF.

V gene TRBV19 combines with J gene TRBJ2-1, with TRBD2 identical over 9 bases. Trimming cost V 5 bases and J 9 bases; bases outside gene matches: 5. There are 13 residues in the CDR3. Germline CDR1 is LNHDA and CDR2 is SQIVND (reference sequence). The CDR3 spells CASSLKAGGEQFF. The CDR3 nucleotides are TGTGCCAGTAGTCTCAAAGCGGGAGGTGAGCAGTTCTTC.

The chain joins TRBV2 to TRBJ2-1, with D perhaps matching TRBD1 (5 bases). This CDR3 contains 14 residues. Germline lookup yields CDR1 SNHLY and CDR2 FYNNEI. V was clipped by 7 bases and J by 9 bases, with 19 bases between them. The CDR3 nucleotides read TGTGCCAGCATGTGGGGCGTGGGGTACGGTGAGCAGTTCTTC. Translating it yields CASMWGVGYGEQFF. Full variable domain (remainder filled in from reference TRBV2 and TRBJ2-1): EPEVTQTPSHQVTQMGQEVILRCVPISNHLYFYWYRQILGQKVEFLVSFYNNEISEKSEIFDDQFSVERPDGSNFTLKIRSTKLEDSAMYFCASMWGVGYGEQFFGPGTRLTVL.

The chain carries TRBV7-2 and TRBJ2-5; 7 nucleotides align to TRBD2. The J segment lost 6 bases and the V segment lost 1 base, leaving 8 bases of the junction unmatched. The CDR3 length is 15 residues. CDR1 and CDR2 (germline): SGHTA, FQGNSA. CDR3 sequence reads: CASSLGGGRIQTQYF. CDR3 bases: TGTGCCAGCAGCTTAGGAGGCGGGAGAATACAGACCCAGTACTTC.

Here the CDR3 reads CASSEVSGNTEAFF. The CDR3 nucleotides are TGTGCCAGCAGTGAAGTCTCGGGGAACACTGAAGCTTTCTTT. V usage is TRBV2 and J usage is TRBJ1-1; D unresolved. Trimming took 1 base from V and 1 from J, leaving 7 bases between them. This CDR3 has 14 amino acids. Germline V gene data show CDR1 as SNHLY and CDR2 as FYNNEI. Full variable domain (outside the CDR3, taken from reference TRBV2 and TRBJ1-1): EPEVTQTPSHQVTQMGQEVILRCVPISNHLYFYWYRQILGQKVEFLVSFYNNEISEKSEIFDDQFSVERPDGSNFTLKIRSTKLEDSAMYFCASSEVSGNTEAFFGQGTRLTVV.

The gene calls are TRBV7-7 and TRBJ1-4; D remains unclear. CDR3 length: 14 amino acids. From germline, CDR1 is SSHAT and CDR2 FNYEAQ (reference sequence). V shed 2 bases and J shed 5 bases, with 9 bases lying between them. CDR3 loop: CASSLNSDNEKLFF. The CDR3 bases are TGTGCCAGCAGCTTAAATTCCGACAATGAAAAACTGTTTTTT.

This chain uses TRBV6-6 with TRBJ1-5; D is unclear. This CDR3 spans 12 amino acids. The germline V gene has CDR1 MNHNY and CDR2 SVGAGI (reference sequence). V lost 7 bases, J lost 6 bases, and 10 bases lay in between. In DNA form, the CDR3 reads TGTGCCAGCATGGGGAATTTTCAGCCCCAGCATTTT. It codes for CASMGNFQPQHF.

In DNA form, the CDR3 reads TGCGCCAGCAGCTTCCGGGAACTCTATGGCTACACCTTC. This gives the protein CASSFRELYGYTF. The genes are TRBV5-1 and TRBJ1-2; unclear D gene. The CDR3 runs 13 residues. V was clipped by 2 bases and J by 4 bases, with 9 bases between them. The germline CDR1 and CDR2 sequences are SGHRS and YFSETQ.

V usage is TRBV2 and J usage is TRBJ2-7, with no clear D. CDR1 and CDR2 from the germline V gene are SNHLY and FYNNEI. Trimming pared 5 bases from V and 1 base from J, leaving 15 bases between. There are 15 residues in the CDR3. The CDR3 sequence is CASSQQSRWSYEQYV. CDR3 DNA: TGTGCCAGCAGTCAACAGAGTAGGTGGTCCTACGAGCAGTACGTC.

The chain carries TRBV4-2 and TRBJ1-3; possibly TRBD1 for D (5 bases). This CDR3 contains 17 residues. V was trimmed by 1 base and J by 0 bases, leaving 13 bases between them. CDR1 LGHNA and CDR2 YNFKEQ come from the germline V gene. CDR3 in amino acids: CASSQGPLDNSGNTIYF. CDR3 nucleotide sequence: TGTGCCAGCAGCCAAGGGCCCCTGGACAACTCTGGAAACACCATATATTTT.

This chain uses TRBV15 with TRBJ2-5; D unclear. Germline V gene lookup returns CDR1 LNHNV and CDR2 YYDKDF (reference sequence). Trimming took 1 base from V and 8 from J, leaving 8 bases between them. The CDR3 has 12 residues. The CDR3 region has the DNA TGTGCCACCAGCAGAGGATCAAGAACCCAGTACTTC. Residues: CATSRGSRTQYF.

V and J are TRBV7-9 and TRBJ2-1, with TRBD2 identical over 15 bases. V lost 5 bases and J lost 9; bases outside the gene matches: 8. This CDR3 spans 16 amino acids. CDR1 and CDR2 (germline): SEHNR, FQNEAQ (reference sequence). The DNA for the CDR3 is TGTGCCAGCAGCCCCGGGACTAGCGGGAGGTATGCTGAGCAGTTCTTC. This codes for CASSPGTSGRYAEQFF.

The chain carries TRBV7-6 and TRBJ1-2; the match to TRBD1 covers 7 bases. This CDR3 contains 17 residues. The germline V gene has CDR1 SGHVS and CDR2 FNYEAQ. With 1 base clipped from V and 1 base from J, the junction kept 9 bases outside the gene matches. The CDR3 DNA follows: TGTGCCAGCAGCTTAGAAGACAGGGCGGGCTATAACTATGGCTACACCTTC. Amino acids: CASSLEDRAGYNYGYTF.

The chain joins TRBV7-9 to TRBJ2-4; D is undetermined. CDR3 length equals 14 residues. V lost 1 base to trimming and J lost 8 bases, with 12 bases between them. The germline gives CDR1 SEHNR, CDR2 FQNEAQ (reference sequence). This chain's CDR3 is CASSLDARRDIQYF. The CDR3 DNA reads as TGTGCCAGCAGCTTAGACGCTAGACGGGACATTCAGTACTTC.

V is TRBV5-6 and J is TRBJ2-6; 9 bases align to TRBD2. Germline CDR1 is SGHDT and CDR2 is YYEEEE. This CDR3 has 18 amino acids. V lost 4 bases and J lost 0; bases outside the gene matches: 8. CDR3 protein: CASSPPRAGGSGANVLTF. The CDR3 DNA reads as TGTGCCAGCAGCCCCCCGCGAGCGGGGGGCTCTGGGGCCAACGTCCTGACTTTC. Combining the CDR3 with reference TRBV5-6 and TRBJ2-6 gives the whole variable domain DAGVTQSPTHLIKTRGQQVTLRCSPKSGHDTVSWYQQALGQGPQFIFQYYEEEERQRGNFPDRFSGHQFPNYSSELNVNALLLGDSALYLCASSPPRAGGSGANVLTFGAGSRLTVL.

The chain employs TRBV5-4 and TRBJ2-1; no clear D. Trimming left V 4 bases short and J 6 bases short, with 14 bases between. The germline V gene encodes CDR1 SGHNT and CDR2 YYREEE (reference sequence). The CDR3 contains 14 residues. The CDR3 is CASSDGRWANEQFF. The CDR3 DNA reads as TGTGCCAGCAGCGATGGTCGTTGGGCCAATGAGCAGTTCTTC.

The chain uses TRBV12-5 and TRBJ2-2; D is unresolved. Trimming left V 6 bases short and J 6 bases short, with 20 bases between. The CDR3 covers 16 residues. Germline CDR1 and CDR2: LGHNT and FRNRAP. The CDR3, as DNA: TGTGCTAGTGGCCTTTACGTGGGTTCGAGAGCCGGGGAGCTGTTTTTT. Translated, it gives CASGLYVGSRAGELFF. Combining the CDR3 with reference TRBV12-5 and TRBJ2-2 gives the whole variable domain DARVTQTPRHKVTEMGQEVTMRCQPILGHNTVFWYRQTMMQGLELLAYFRNRAPLDDSGMPKDRFSAEMPDATLATLKIQPSEPRDSAVYFCASGLYVGSRAGELFFGEGSRLTVL.

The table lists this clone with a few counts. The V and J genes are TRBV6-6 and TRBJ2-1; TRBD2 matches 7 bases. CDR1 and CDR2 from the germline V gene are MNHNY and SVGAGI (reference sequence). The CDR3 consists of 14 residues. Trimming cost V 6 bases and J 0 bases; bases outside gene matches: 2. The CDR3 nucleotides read TGTGCCAGCAGAGCGGGACCCTCCTACAATGAGCAGTTCTTC. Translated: CASRAGPSYNEQFF.